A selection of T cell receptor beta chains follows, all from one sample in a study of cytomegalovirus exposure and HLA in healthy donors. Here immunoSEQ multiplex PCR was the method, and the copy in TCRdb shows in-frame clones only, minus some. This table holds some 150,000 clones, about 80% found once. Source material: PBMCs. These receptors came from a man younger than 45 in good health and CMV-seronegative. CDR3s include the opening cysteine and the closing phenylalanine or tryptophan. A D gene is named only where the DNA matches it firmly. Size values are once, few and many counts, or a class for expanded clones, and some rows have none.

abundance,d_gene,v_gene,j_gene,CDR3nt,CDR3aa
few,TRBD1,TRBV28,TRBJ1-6,TGTGCCAGCAGCGCTCCCTCCAGGGGGTACTCACCCCTCCACTTT,CASSAPSRGYSPLHF
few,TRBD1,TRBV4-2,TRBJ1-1,TGTGCCAGCAGCCTTGGACAGGGAGGCGCTGAAGCTTTCTTT,CASSLGQGGAEAFF
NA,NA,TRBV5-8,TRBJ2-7,TGTGCCAGCAGCTTGGATGGGGCAGGGGCCACCTACGAGCAGTACTTC,CASSLDGAGATYEQYF
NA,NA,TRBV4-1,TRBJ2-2,TGCGCCAGCACCCCACTAGACGACGGGGAGCTGTTTTTT,CASTPLDDGELFF
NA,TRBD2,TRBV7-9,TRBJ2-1,TGTGCCAGCAGCTTGGCATCCTCCGGGACTAGCGGGACCAATGAGCAGTTCTTC,CASSLASSGTSGTNEQFF
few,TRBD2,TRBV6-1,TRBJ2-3,TGTGCCAGCAGTGAAAGTGGCGGGAGAGGGTCAGATACGCAGTATTTT,CASSESGGRGSDTQYF
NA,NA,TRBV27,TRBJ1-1,TGTGCCAGCAGTTTATACATCAGGGAGGGGACTGAAGCTTTCTTT,CASSLYIREGTEAFF
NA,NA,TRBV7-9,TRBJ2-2,TGTGCCAGCAGCTTATCAGGGAACACCGGGGAGCTGTTTTTT,CASSLSGNTGELFF
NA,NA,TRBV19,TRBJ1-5,TGTGCCTCGGCGGGAAGAGGGAATCAGCCCCAGCATTTT,CASAGRGNQPQHF
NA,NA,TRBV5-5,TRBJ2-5,TGTGCCAGCACCCCCACCGGGGGACTCTCCCAAGAGACCCAGTACTTC,CASTPTGGLSQETQYF
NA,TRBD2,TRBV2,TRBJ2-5,TGTGCCAGGGAATTGGGACTAGCGGGAGATCAAGAGACCCAGTACTTC,CARELGLAGDQETQYF
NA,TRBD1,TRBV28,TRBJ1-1,TGTGCCAGCAACCTACAGGGGGCGAACACTGAAGCTTTCTTT,CASNLQGANTEAFF
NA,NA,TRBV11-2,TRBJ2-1,TGTGCCAGCAGCCCCAGGGGTGGCGCTCACTCCTACAATGAGCAGTTCTTC,CASSPRGGAHSYNEQFF
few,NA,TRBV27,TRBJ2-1,TGTGCCAGCAGTTTATCCGGGTCTGTGACCAATGAGCAGTTCTTC,CASSLSGSVTNEQFF
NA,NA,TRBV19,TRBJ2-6,TGTGCCAGTCGAGCCTCTGGGGCCAACGTCCTGACTTTC,CASRASGANVLTF
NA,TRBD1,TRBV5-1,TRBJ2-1,TGCGCCAGCACCGCGGACAGGTTGGGATACAATGAGCAGTTCTTC,CASTADRLGYNEQFF
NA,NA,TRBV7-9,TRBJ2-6,TGTGCCAGCAGCCCACAAGTCTCTGGGGCCAACGTCCTGACTTTC,CASSPQVSGANVLTF
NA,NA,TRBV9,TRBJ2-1,TGTGCCAGCAGCGTGTCGGTCAGGGGACAATCACGGAATGAGCAGTTCTTC,CASSVSVRGQSRNEQFF
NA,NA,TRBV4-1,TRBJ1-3,TGCGCCAGCAGCCCAAGCATAGCTGGAAACACCATATATTTT,CASSPSIAGNTIYF
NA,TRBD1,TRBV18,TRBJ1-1,TGTGCCAGCTCACCCTTAGGGACAGACACTGAAGCTTTCTTT,CASSPLGTDTEAFF
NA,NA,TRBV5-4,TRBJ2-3,TGTGCCAGCAGCTTGCCCAATACGGGAACAGATACGCAGTATTTT,CASSLPNTGTDTQYF
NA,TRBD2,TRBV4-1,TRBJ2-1,TGCGCCAGTGGAGCGGGAGTTGGGGACAATGAGCAGTTCTTC,CASGAGVGDNEQFF
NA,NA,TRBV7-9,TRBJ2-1,TGTGCCAGCAGCCCCTACACAGGGACGGATGAGCAGTTCTTC,CASSPYTGTDEQFF
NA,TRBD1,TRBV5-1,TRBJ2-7,TGCGCCAGCAACCCGACAGGGATGATCTCCTACGAGCAGTACTTC,CASNPTGMISYEQYF
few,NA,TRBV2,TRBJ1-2,TGTGCCAGCAGTGATTCGCGCGGGGGCTACACCTTC,CASSDSRGGYTF
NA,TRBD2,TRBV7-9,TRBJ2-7,TGTGCCAGCAGCCGGACTAGCGGAGGGGCCTACGAGCAGTACTTC,CASSRTSGGAYEQYF
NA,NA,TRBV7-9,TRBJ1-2,TGTTCCAGCAGCCCCCCCCGGGATGGCTACACCTTC,CSSSPPRDGYTF
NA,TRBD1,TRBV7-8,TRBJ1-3,TGTGCCAGCACCCCAGGGGGCCGAAGCTCTGGAAACACCATATATTTT,CASTPGGRSSGNTIYF
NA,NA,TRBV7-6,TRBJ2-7,TGTGCCAGCAGCAGAGGACACCCCTACGAGCAGTACTTC,CASSRGHPYEQYF